This entry concerns a single TCR beta chain. This specimen comes from a study of blood T cell repertoires in COVID-19. The ends were cut back, 5 bases at V and 7 bases at J, with 14 bases in the middle. The CDR3 totals 14 residues. Per germline, CDR1 SEHNR and CDR2 FQNEAQ (reference sequence). TCRdb keeps only in-frame clones here, not all; method: immunoSEQ multiplex PCR. The table lists about 200,000 clones, roughly nine tenths of them singletons, with less than 4.5% in the top ten. Ages ranged from roughly 18 to 95 years, with residence in approximately 25 US areas. Sequenced material: PBMCs or T cells enriched from blood (not recorded which). The TCR was taken from a woman aged 25 to 39 with acute COVID-19. The chain recombines TRBV7-9 with TRBJ1-4; D remains unclear. The CDR3 DNA reads as TGTGCCAGCAGCCCTCAGTCTCGTATTGAAAAACTGTTTTTT. Protein product: CASSPQSRIEKLFF.